The 10 T cell receptor beta chains below come from one sample, sequenced in a study of beta chain features in type 1 diabetes. For these TCRs, the target antigens are not known. The entirety of the isolated RNA underwent reverse transcription, so expressed TCRB transcripts were sequenced. TCRdb's table, derived via immunoSEQ multiplex PCR, lists solely in-frame clones and lacks some. The sample lists about 68,000 clones, roughly 49% occurring once. Study results and limitations: Type 1 diabetes patients showed a moderate but significant shortening of TCRB CDR3s in all four CD4+ subsets.

Sequences were obtained from central memory CD4+ T cells from blood. The origin of the receptors is a man aged 25 to 40 with type 1 diabetes.

This clone was detected a few times. The V call is TRBV29-1, the J call TRBJ1-1, with TRBD1 identical over 10 bases. V trimming: 8 bases; J trimming: 1 base; junction bases outside the gene matches: 4. Per germline, CDR1 SQVTM and CDR2 ANQGSEA. The CDR3 length is 13 residues. The CDR3 is CSTRTGGNTEAFF. The CDR3 DNA sequence: TGCAGCACTCGGACAGGGGGGAACACTGAAGCTTTCTTT. Full variable domain (rest looked up from reference TRBV29-1 and TRBJ1-1): SAVISQKPSRDICQRGTSLTIQCQVDSQVTMMFWYRQQPGQSLTLIATANQGSEATYESGFVIDKFPISRPNLTFSTLTVSNMSPEDSSIYLCSTRTGGNTEAFFGQGTRLTVV.

The chain uses TRBV18 and TRBJ2-7; 8 bases fit TRBD1. Germline CDR1 is KGHSH and CDR2 is LQKENI. This CDR3 contains 17 residues. The J segment lost 2 bases and the V segment lost 6 bases, leaving 15 bases of the junction unmatched. The CDR3 region is CASSQKVPGQVTYEQYF. The DNA for the CDR3 is TGTGCCAGCTCCCAAAAAGTACCGGGACAGGTAACCTACGAGCAGTACTTC.

The chain couples TRBV6-5 to TRBJ1-5, with D possibly TRBD1 on 5 matching bases. Trimming stripped 4 bases from V and 9 bases from J, with 10 bases between. Looked up from germline, CDR1 is MNHEY and CDR2 is SVGAGI. The CDR3 loop spans 12 amino acids. The CDR3 reads CASSSGVGPQHF. In DNA form, the CDR3 reads TGTGCCAGCAGTTCGGGGGTCGGGCCCCAGCATTTT.

The chain uses TRBV25-1 and TRBJ2-5, with 12 nucleotides matching TRBD1. CDR1 and CDR2 (germline): MGHDK, SYGVNS. V gave up 3 bases and J gave up 5 bases; unmatched junction bases: 7. The CDR3 spans 16 residues. Written as DNA, the CDR3 is TGTGCCAGCAGTGACCCGGGACAGGGGGCAGGGGAGACCCAGTACTTC. This sequence encodes CASSDPGQGAGETQYF.

In its sample, this clone was seen a few times. This rearrangement joins TRBV7-9 to TRBJ2-3, with 8 bases aligning to TRBD1. Trimming at V came to 6 bases and at J to 4 bases, leaving 6 bases not matched to a gene. CDR1 and CDR2 from the germline V gene are SEHNR and FQNEAQ (reference sequence). This CDR3 is built from 14 residues. CDR3 loop: CASRTGADPDTQYF. DNA for the CDR3: TGTGCCAGCAGGACAGGGGCGGACCCAGATACGCAGTATTTT.

The rearrangement uses TRBV27 and TRBJ2-2, with TRBD2 matching over 9 bases. Germline V gene sequence: CDR1 MNHEY, CDR2 SMNVEV (reference sequence). This CDR3 comprises 15 residues. V dropped 6 bases and J dropped 4; count of bases not matched to a gene: 6. This CDR3 is CASRGLAELTGELFF. CDR3 nucleotide sequence: TGTGCCAGCAGGGGACTAGCTGAGCTCACCGGGGAGCTGTTTTTT.

The chain uses TRBV29-1 and TRBJ1-1; no definite D call. V was pared by 4 bases and J by 1 base, with 10 bases between. The CDR3 is 13 residues long. CDR1 and CDR2 from the germline V gene are SQVTM and ANQGSEA. In DNA, the CDR3 is TGCAGCGTTGTGCACATCGAGAACACTGAAGCTTTCTTT. Encoded protein: CSVVHIENTEAFF.

This clone was detected only a few times. The chain carries TRBV9 and TRBJ2-1; possible D gene TRBD1, 6 bases. The germline V gene has CDR1 SGDLS and CDR2 YYNGEE. The CDR3 spans 16 residues. V was trimmed by 0 bases and J by 5 bases, leaving 15 bases between them. The CDR3 nucleotides read TGTGCCAGCAGCGTAGAAAACAGGGTCATTCACAATGAGCAGTTCTTC. Its translation: CASSVENRVIHNEQFF.

This clone was observed a handful of times. The chain is built from TRBV7-2 and TRBJ2-1; the match to TRBD2 covers 8 bases. V lost 5 bases to trimming and J lost 7 bases; unmatched junction nucleotides: 16. CDR1 and CDR2 (germline): SGHTA, FQGNSA. The CDR3 length is 17 residues. Here the CDR3 DNA reads TGTGCCAGCAGCCCTGGCGGGACGACTAGCGTTATAAATGAGCAGTTCTTC. Amino acids: CASSPGGTTSVINEQFF.

The CDR3 is CSVEGAGGTLIEQYF. The DNA of the CDR3 is TGCAGCGTTGAAGGAGCTGGTGGGACACTGATCGAGCAGTACTTC. The chain recombines TRBV29-1 with TRBJ2-7, with a tentative D call TRBD1 (6 bases). The V gene's germline CDR1 is SQVTM and CDR2 ANQGSEA. Deletions cut 1 base from V and 6 bases from J, with 19 bases between. The CDR3 loop spans 15 amino acids.